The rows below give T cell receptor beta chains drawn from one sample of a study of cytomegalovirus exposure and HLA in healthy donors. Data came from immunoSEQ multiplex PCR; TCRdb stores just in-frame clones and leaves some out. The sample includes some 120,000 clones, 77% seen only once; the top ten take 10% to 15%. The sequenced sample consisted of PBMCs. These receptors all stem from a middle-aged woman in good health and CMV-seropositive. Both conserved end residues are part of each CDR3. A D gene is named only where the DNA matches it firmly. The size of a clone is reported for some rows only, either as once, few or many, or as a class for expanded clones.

CDR3aa: CASSLAAEQPQHF
CDR3nt: TGTGCCAGCAGCTTAGCAGCCGAGCAGCCCCAGCATTTT
v_gene: TRBV7-9
j_gene: TRBJ1-5
d_gene: NA
abundance: NA

CDR3aa: CASREREGGTGELFF
CDR3nt: TGTGCCTCTAGGGAGCGGGAGGGAGGCACCGGGGAGCTGTTTTTT
v_gene: TRBV2
j_gene: TRBJ2-2
d_gene: TRBD2
abundance: once

CDR3aa: CASSSDSLSTIYF
CDR3nt: TGTGCCAGCAGCTCGGACAGCCTATCGACCATATATTTT
v_gene: TRBV7-3
j_gene: TRBJ1-3
d_gene: NA
abundance: few

CDR3aa: CASSQTSGRPGSYNEQFF
CDR3nt: TGCGCCAGCAGCCAAACTAGCGGGAGGCCCGGGTCCTACAATGAGCAGTTCTTC
v_gene: TRBV4-1
j_gene: TRBJ2-1
d_gene: TRBD2
abundance: NA

CDR3aa: CASQQRRNTEAFF
CDR3nt: TGTGCCAGCCAACAGCGGAGGAACACTGAAGCTTTCTTT
v_gene: TRBV25-1
j_gene: TRBJ1-1
d_gene: NA
abundance: once

CDR3aa: CAWGRTSASSYEQYF
CDR3nt: TGTGCCTGGGGCCGGACTAGCGCCAGCTCCTACGAGCAGTACTTC
v_gene: TRBV30
j_gene: TRBJ2-7
d_gene: TRBD2
abundance: once

CDR3aa: CASSSFRAYEQYF
CDR3nt: TGCGCCAGCAGCTCCTTTCGAGCCTACGAGCAGTACTTC
v_gene: TRBV5-1
j_gene: TRBJ2-7
d_gene: NA
abundance: NA

CDR3aa: CAWIHISRLAFITDTQYF
CDR3nt: TGTGCCTGGATACACATTTCAAGACTAGCGTTTATCACAGATACGCAGTATTTT
v_gene: TRBV30
j_gene: TRBJ2-3
d_gene: TRBD2
abundance: few

CDR3aa: CASIAQNTGELFF
CDR3nt: TGTGCCAGCATAGCTCAGAACACCGGGGAGCTGTTTTTT
v_gene: TRBV6-5
j_gene: TRBJ2-2
d_gene: NA
abundance: NA

CDR3aa: CASRSGYQETQYF
CDR3nt: TGTGCCAGCAGGTCGGGATACCAAGAGACCCAGTACTTC
v_gene: TRBV27
j_gene: TRBJ2-5
d_gene: NA
abundance: NA

CDR3aa: CASSEMSPQYF
CDR3nt: TGTGCCAGCAGTGAAATGTCTCCTCAGTACTTC
v_gene: TRBV6-1
j_gene: TRBJ2-7
d_gene: NA
abundance: NA

CDR3aa: CSASRQETQYF
CDR3nt: TGCAGCGCTAGTCGTCAAGAGACCCAGTACTTC
v_gene: TRBV20-1
j_gene: TRBJ2-5
d_gene: NA
abundance: NA

CDR3aa: CASRDRDNQPQHF
CDR3nt: TGTGCCAGTAGGGACAGGGACAATCAGCCCCAGCATTTT
v_gene: TRBV19
j_gene: TRBJ1-5
d_gene: TRBD1
abundance: many

CDR3aa: CASRRGQGEEKLFF
CDR3nt: TGTGCCAGCAGGAGGGGACAGGGCGAGGAAAAACTGTTTTTT
v_gene: TRBV2
j_gene: TRBJ1-4
d_gene: TRBD1
abundance: few

CDR3aa: CAWRTSGLTYEQYF
CDR3nt: TGTGCCTGGAGGACTAGCGGGCTCACCTACGAGCAGTACTTC
v_gene: TRBV30
j_gene: TRBJ2-7
d_gene: TRBD2
abundance: NA

CDR3aa: CASSASGGAYEQYF
CDR3nt: TGTGCCAGCAGTGCAAGCGGCGGGGCCTACGAGCAGTACTTC
v_gene: TRBV6-1
j_gene: TRBJ2-7
d_gene: NA
abundance: NA

CDR3aa: CASSVGTRGNEQFF
CDR3nt: TGTGCCAGCAGCGTAGGGACTAGGGGTAATGAGCAGTTCTTC
v_gene: TRBV9
j_gene: TRBJ2-1
d_gene: TRBD2
abundance: once

CDR3aa: CASSPGTSHTDTQYF
CDR3nt: TGTGCCAGCAGCCCCGGGACTTCCCACACAGATACGCAGTATTTT
v_gene: TRBV5-4
j_gene: TRBJ2-3
d_gene: NA
abundance: few

CDR3aa: CASSASSGTTETQYF
CDR3nt: TGTGCCAGCAGCGCTTCTAGCGGGACTACAGAGACCCAGTACTTC
v_gene: TRBV6-1
j_gene: TRBJ2-5
d_gene: TRBD2
abundance: NA

CDR3aa: CASRWESATNEKLFF
CDR3nt: TGCGCCAGCAGGTGGGAGTCCGCAACTAATGAAAAACTGTTTTTT
v_gene: TRBV4-1
j_gene: TRBJ1-4
d_gene: NA
abundance: few

CDR3aa: CASSRSLGLSSYNEQFF
CDR3nt: TGTGCCAGCAGCCGAAGCCTAGGACTGAGCTCCTACAATGAGCAGTTCTTC
v_gene: TRBV6-4
j_gene: TRBJ2-1
d_gene: NA
abundance: NA

CDR3aa: CASSSRGITEAFF
CDR3nt: TGTGCCAGCAGCTCCCGGGGTATAACTGAAGCTTTCTTT
v_gene: TRBV5-6
j_gene: TRBJ1-1
d_gene: NA
abundance: NA

CDR3aa: CSVFPIGGVNEQFF
CDR3nt: TGCAGCGTGTTCCCCATTGGCGGAGTCAATGAGCAGTTCTTC
v_gene: TRBV29-1
j_gene: TRBJ2-1
d_gene: NA
abundance: NA

CDR3aa: CASSPLGVAPHNEQFF
CDR3nt: TGTGCCAGCTCACCCCTAGGAGTAGCGCCGCACAATGAGCAGTTCTTC
v_gene: TRBV18
j_gene: TRBJ2-1
d_gene: NA
abundance: NA

CDR3aa: CASSLFAGEKLFF
CDR3nt: TGTGCCAGCAGCTTATTCGCAGGAGAAAAACTGTTTTTT
v_gene: TRBV7-6
j_gene: TRBJ1-4
d_gene: NA
abundance: NA

CDR3aa: CASSSEGGRRVTKNIQYF
CDR3nt: TGTGCCAGCAGTTCGGAAGGCGGGAGGAGGGTAACCAAAAACATTCAGTACTTC
v_gene: TRBV5-6
j_gene: TRBJ2-4
d_gene: TRBD2
abundance: NA

CDR3aa: CASSPRATHGYTF
CDR3nt: TGTGCCAGCAGCCCTAGAGCCACCCATGGCTACACCTTC
v_gene: TRBV6-5
j_gene: TRBJ1-2
d_gene: NA
abundance: NA

CDR3aa: CASSESVAASVQYF
CDR3nt: TGCGCCAGCAGTGAGTCGGTAGCAGCTAGTGTCCAGTACTTC
v_gene: TRBV10-1
j_gene: TRBJ2-7
d_gene: NA
abundance: NA

CDR3aa: CAWRRGAYEQYF
CDR3nt: TGTGCCTGGAGGAGAGGCGCGTACGAGCAGTACTTC
v_gene: TRBV30
j_gene: TRBJ2-7
d_gene: NA
abundance: NA

CDR3aa: CASSVTSGSINEQFF
CDR3nt: TGTGCCAGCAGCGTTACTAGCGGGAGCATCAATGAGCAGTTCTTC
v_gene: TRBV7-7
j_gene: TRBJ2-1
d_gene: TRBD2
abundance: NA

CDR3aa: CASSLAGGPKTQYF
CDR3nt: TGTGCCAGCAGCTTGGCGGGAGGGCCAAAGACCCAGTACTTC
v_gene: TRBV7-2
j_gene: TRBJ2-5
d_gene: TRBD2
abundance: NA

CDR3aa: CASSEYVGTNQPQHF
CDR3nt: TGTGCCAGCAGTGAATACGTCGGGACAAATCAGCCCCAGCATTTT
v_gene: TRBV2
j_gene: TRBJ1-5
d_gene: NA
abundance: many

CDR3aa: CATAGDTIYF
CDR3nt: TGCGCCACCGCGGGGGACACCATATATTTT
v_gene: TRBV5-1
j_gene: TRBJ1-3
d_gene: NA
abundance: NA

CDR3aa: CASSPDRGPWSNQPQHF
CDR3nt: TGTGCCAGCTCACCGGACAGGGGGCCTTGGAGCAATCAGCCCCAGCATTTT
v_gene: TRBV18
j_gene: TRBJ1-5
d_gene: TRBD1
abundance: NA

CDR3aa: CASRAGQGNQPQHF
CDR3nt: TGTGCCAGTCGGGCGGGACAGGGCAATCAGCCCCAGCATTTT
v_gene: TRBV19
j_gene: TRBJ1-5
d_gene: TRBD1
abundance: NA

CDR3aa: CASSLGGSGRIQETQYF
CDR3nt: TGTGCCAGCAGCTTAGGGGGTAGCGGGAGGATCCAAGAGACCCAGTACTTC
v_gene: TRBV7-6
j_gene: TRBJ2-5
d_gene: TRBD2
abundance: few

CDR3aa: CASSSRGTNEKLFF
CDR3nt: TGCGCCAGCAGCTCACGGGGGACTAATGAAAAACTGTTTTTT
v_gene: TRBV4-1
j_gene: TRBJ1-4
d_gene: NA
abundance: NA

CDR3aa: CASMRDSGYSNQPQHF
CDR3nt: TGTGCCAGCATGAGGGACAGTGGCTATAGCAATCAGCCCCAGCATTTT
v_gene: TRBV2
j_gene: TRBJ1-5
d_gene: TRBD1
abundance: NA

CDR3aa: CASSFRDMNTEAFF
CDR3nt: TGCGCCAGCAGCTTCCGGGACATGAACACTGAAGCTTTCTTT
v_gene: TRBV5-1
j_gene: TRBJ1-1
d_gene: NA
abundance: few

CDR3aa: CASRPGQGVGNTIYF
CDR3nt: TGTGCCAGCAGGCCGGGACAGGGGGTAGGAAACACCATATATTTT
v_gene: TRBV6-1
j_gene: TRBJ1-3
d_gene: TRBD1
abundance: NA

CDR3aa: CASSLLTNTGELFF
CDR3nt: TGTGCCAGCAGCTTACTAACGAACACCGGGGAGCTGTTTTTT
v_gene: TRBV5-4
j_gene: TRBJ2-2
d_gene: NA
abundance: NA

CDR3aa: CASSRRGASNSYEQYF
CDR3nt: TGTGCCAGCAGCCGCCGCGGAGCGTCAAACTCCTACGAGCAGTACTTC
v_gene: TRBV11-2
j_gene: TRBJ2-7
d_gene: NA
abundance: NA

CDR3aa: CAIRRVRGRENEQFF
CDR3nt: TGTGCCATCCGCCGGGTGCGGGGGCGGGAAAATGAGCAGTTCTTC
v_gene: TRBV28
j_gene: TRBJ2-1
d_gene: NA
abundance: NA

CDR3aa: CASSLGDRQETQYF
CDR3nt: TGTGCCAGCAGCTTAGGGGACAGGCAAGAGACCCAGTACTTC
v_gene: TRBV11-3
j_gene: TRBJ2-5
d_gene: TRBD1
abundance: NA

CDR3aa: CASSESRDFNEQYF
CDR3nt: TGTGCCAGCAGTGAAAGCCGGGACTTCAACGAGCAGTACTTC
v_gene: TRBV25-1
j_gene: TRBJ2-7
d_gene: NA
abundance: NA

CDR3aa: CASSLGLAGTPGELFF
CDR3nt: TGTGCCAGCAGCTTGGGGCTAGCGGGAACCCCCGGGGAGCTGTTTTTT
v_gene: TRBV5-6
j_gene: TRBJ2-2
d_gene: TRBD2
abundance: NA

CDR3aa: CASSTLTSGTTDFYEQYF
CDR3nt: TGTGCCAGCAGTACTTTGACTAGCGGGACCACGGACTTCTACGAGCAGTACTTC
v_gene: TRBV27
j_gene: TRBJ2-7
d_gene: TRBD2
abundance: NA

CDR3aa: CASSQDQDRVLHGYTF
CDR3nt: TGTGCCAGCAGCCAAGATCAGGACAGGGTTTTACATGGCTACACCTTC
v_gene: TRBV4-2
j_gene: TRBJ1-2
d_gene: TRBD1
abundance: once

CDR3aa: CASSQGGYGRIDAQETQYF
CDR3nt: TGCGCCAGCAGCCAAGGGGGGTATGGGAGGATTGACGCCCAAGAGACCCAGTACTTC
v_gene: TRBV4-1
j_gene: TRBJ2-5
d_gene: NA
abundance: NA

CDR3aa: CASSLEGASNTEAFF
CDR3nt: TGTGCCAGCAGCCTGGAAGGGGCCTCTAACACTGAAGCTTTCTTT
v_gene: TRBV11-1
j_gene: TRBJ1-1
d_gene: NA
abundance: NA